Below are 30 T cell receptor beta chains sequenced from a single sample in a study of blood T cell repertoires in COVID-19. The data were produced by immunoSEQ multiplex PCR, yet TCRdb's version contains in-frame clones alone and is incomplete. The sample has 200,000 to 250,000 clones, about 86% seen once. Sequenced: PBMCs or T cells enriched from blood (not recorded which). The receptor source for this set is a woman in her 50s with acute COVID-19.

This sequence joins TRBV9 and TRBJ2-7; 14 nucleotides agree with TRBD2. Germline CDR1 and CDR2: SGDLS and YYNGEE. The length of the CDR3 is 14 residues. V shed 7 bases, J shed 1 base, and the junction held 1 base outside the gene matches. CDR3 protein: CASGTSGGSYEQYF. The CDR3 DNA reads TGTGCCAGCGGGACTAGCGGGGGTTCCTACGAGCAGTACTTC.

The chain employs TRBV7-2 and TRBJ2-1; TRBD1 agrees at 7 bases. V was pared by 4 bases and J by 8 bases, with 14 bases of the junction left unmatched. Germline V gene lookup returns CDR1 SGHTA and CDR2 FQGNSA. The CDR3 spans 16 residues. The chain's CDR3 is CASSSDGTAPWDEQFF. CDR3 nucleotides: TGTGCCAGCAGCTCCGACGGGACAGCACCCTGGGATGAGCAGTTCTTC.

This rearrangement joins TRBV10-3 to TRBJ1-3; TRBD1 aligns across 7 bases. The V segment lost 3 bases and the J segment 5 bases; nucleotides outside the gene matches: 4. CDR1 is ENHRY and CDR2 is SYGVKD in the germline V gene. The CDR3 covers 14 residues. CDR3 amino acids: CAISDKGARNTIYF. DNA for the CDR3: TGTGCCATCAGTGACAAGGGGGCTCGAAACACCATATATTTT.

The J gene is TRBJ2-1, the V gene TRBV6-2 or TRBV6-3; TRBD2 aligns across 11 bases. Per germline, CDR1 MNHEY and CDR2 SVGEGT. V was clipped by 1 base and J by 9 bases; unmatched bases: 8. The CDR3 covers 16 residues. CDR3 DNA sequence: TGTGCCAGCAGTTACTTCTTAGCGGGAGGGCAGAGTGAGCAGTTCTTC. The encoded protein is CASSYFLAGGQSEQFF.

This chain uses TRBV7-9 with TRBJ2-7; 7 nucleotides line up with TRBD1. V lost 3 bases, J lost 5 bases, and 10 bases stayed unmatched. Germline assignment: CDR1 SEHNR and CDR2 FQNEAQ (reference sequence). This CDR3 comprises 15 residues. The CDR3 is CASSFLPGQRDEQYF. The CDR3 region has the DNA TGTGCCAGCAGCTTCCTACCGGGACAGAGGGACGAGCAGTACTTC.

In its sample, this clone was seen a few times. The chain combines TRBV18 with TRBJ1-2; 8 bases map to TRBD1. V gave up 5 bases and J gave up 4 bases; unmatched junction bases: 6. Per germline, CDR1 KGHSH and CDR2 LQKENI. This CDR3 has 14 amino acids. The CDR3 sequence: CASSEDRGAYGYTF. In nucleotides, the CDR3 is TGTGCCAGCTCAGAAGACAGGGGAGCCTATGGCTACACCTTC.

The chain couples TRBV15 to TRBJ2-2, with D tentatively TRBD1 (5 bases). Germline CDR1 reads LNHNV; CDR2 reads YYDKDF (reference sequence). The CDR3 extends over 17 amino acids. V gave up 3 bases and J gave up 4 bases, with 18 bases separating them. The CDR3 sequence: CATSSSSGFGGTGELFF. CDR3 DNA: TGTGCCACCAGCAGTTCCTCAGGGTTCGGCGGCACCGGGGAGCTGTTTTTT.

The table lists this clone with a few counts. One end of the junction varies from germline; a read error may be responsible. V gene TRBV6-2 or TRBV6-3 combines with J gene TRBJ1-2, with 8 bases identical to TRBD1. The CDR3 loop spans 12 amino acids. CDR1 and CDR2 (germline): MNHEY, SVGEGT. The CDR3 spells CASSPIQGQAVF. CDR3 nucleotides: TGTGCCAGCAGCCCCATCCAGGGACAGGCTGTCTTC.

CDR3 protein: CASSLAQAYGYTF. The CDR3 DNA reads TGCGCCAGCAGCTTGGCACAGGCCTATGGCTACACCTTC. This chain links TRBV5-1 with TRBJ1-2; the D gene is possibly TRBD1 (5 bases). CDR1 is SGHRS, CDR2 YFSETQ, per germline. The CDR3 is made up of 13 amino acids. Trimming removed 0 bases from V and 4 bases from J, with 7 bases in between.

The chain couples TRBV6-5 to TRBJ1-2; 7 positions match TRBD1. Germline values: CDR1 MNHEY, CDR2 SVGAGI. J lost 4 bases, V lost 5 bases, and 4 bases had no gene match. The CDR3 totals 13 residues. The CDR3 DNA sequence: TGTGCCAGCAGTCAGACAGGGAGCTATGGCTACACCTTC. Translating gives CASSQTGSYGYTF.

This sequence joins TRBV7-2 and TRBJ2-5, with 10 bases lining up with TRBD2. With V trimmed by 5 bases and J by 5 bases, 11 bases remained unmatched. Germline CDR1 reads SGHTA; CDR2 reads FQGNSA. The CDR3 contains 16 residues. CDR3 nucleotides: TGTGCCAGCAGCATATCTAGCGGGAGCGCGTGGGAGACCCAGTACTTC. This sequence encodes CASSISSGSAWETQYF.

The V and J genes are TRBV18 and TRBJ2-4, with D tentatively TRBD2 (5 bases). Trimming removed 3 bases at V and 11 bases at J, with 14 bases between. The CDR3 runs to 13 residues. Looked up from germline, CDR1 is KGHSH and CDR2 is LQKENI. The CDR3 nucleotides are TGTGCCAGCTCACCCGATGCATCACTAGTTCAGTACTTC. Amino acids: CASSPDASLVQYF.

CDR3 sequence reads: CASTITGGREQYF. The CDR3 DNA is TGTGCCAGCACGATAACAGGGGGCCGCGAGCAGTACTTC. The V gene is TRBV28, the J gene TRBJ2-7; the match to TRBD1 covers 9 bases. The ends lost 7 bases at V and 6 bases at J; junction bases unmatched: 7. The CDR3 covers 13 residues. Germline V gene sequence: CDR1 MDHEN, CDR2 SYDVKM.

This chain connects TRBV28 to TRBJ2-7; TRBD1 agrees at 9 bases. V was pared by 1 base and J by 1 base, with 2 bases of the junction left unmatched. Germline V gives CDR1 MDHEN, CDR2 SYDVKM. The CDR3 sequence is 15 residues long. CDR3 in DNA: TGTGCCAGCAGTTTATCCGGGACAGGGTCCTACGAGCAGTACTTC. It encodes CASSLSGTGSYEQYF.

This clone has more than one count but fewer than ten. This chain uses TRBV3-1 (or the pseudogene TRBV3-2) with TRBJ1-5, with D maybe TRBD1 (6 bases). V shed 4 bases and J shed 1 base, with 14 bases lying between them. Per germline, CDR1 LGHDT and CDR2 YNNKEL (reference sequence). The CDR3 extends over 16 amino acids. This chain's CDR3 is CASSRGHPRSNQPQHF. Written as DNA, the CDR3 is TGTGCCAGCAGCCGGGGACATCCCCGGAGCAATCAGCCCCAGCATTTT.

V usage is TRBV7-9 and J usage is TRBJ1-2; 11 nucleotides line up with TRBD1. V lost 1 base to trimming and J lost 7 bases; unmatched junction nucleotides: 11. The CDR3 runs to 17 residues. Germline V CDR1 and CDR2: SEHNR, FQNEAQ (reference sequence). CDR3 sequence reads: CASSLGGGQGESTGYTF. CDR3 DNA sequence: TGTGCCAGCAGCTTAGGCGGGGGACAGGGGGAATCAACTGGCTACACCTTC.

V gene TRBV7-2 combines with J gene TRBJ2-3, with D possibly matching TRBD2 (8 bases). The CDR3 sequence is 15 residues long. The V gene lost 5 bases and the J gene lost 1 base, with 13 bases spanning the gap. Per the germline V gene, CDR1 is SGHTA and CDR2 is FQGNSA. CDR3: CASSRSGTGTDTQYF. CDR3 nucleotide sequence: TGTGCCAGCAGCCGTAGCGGGACAGGCACAGATACGCAGTATTTT.

V usage is TRBV2 and J usage is TRBJ2-3; no firm D call. This CDR3 has 11 residues. Trimming took 7 bases from V and 6 from J, leaving 8 bases between them. The germline gives CDR1 SNHLY, CDR2 FYNNEI. CDR3 sequence reads: CASTLADTQYF. The CDR3 nucleotides are TGTGCCAGCACCCTTGCGGATACGCAGTATTTT.

This chain links TRBV30 with TRBJ2-3, with a tentative D call TRBD2 (6 bases). The CDR3 totals 16 residues. Germline assignment: CDR1 GTSNPN and CDR2 SVGIG (reference sequence). The V gene lost 0 bases and the J gene lost 6 bases, with 19 bases spanning the gap. The CDR3 sequence is CAWSVHLRDPGDTQYF. The CDR3 nucleotides are TGTGCCTGGAGTGTACATTTGCGGGACCCCGGTGATACGCAGTATTTT. The variable domain in full, completed from reference TRBV30 and TRBJ2-3, reads SQTIHQWPATLVQPVGSPLSLECTVEGTSNPNLYWYRQAAGRGLQLLFYSVGIGQISSEVPQNLSASRPQDRQFILSSKKLLLSDSGFYLCAWSVHLRDPGDTQYFGPGTRLTVL.

The J gene is TRBJ1-1, the V gene TRBV5-4, with 11 nucleotides matching TRBD1. V was pared by 3 bases and J by 10 bases, with 2 bases of the junction left unmatched. This CDR3 is 12 amino acids long. Germline V gene data show CDR1 as SGHNT and CDR2 as YYREEE (reference sequence). This CDR3 reads CASSWDRGVAFF. In DNA form, the CDR3 reads TGTGCCAGCAGCTGGGACAGGGGGGTAGCTTTCTTT.

The rearrangement joins TRBV7-2 to TRBJ1-3; TRBD1 agrees at 7 bases. There are 16 residues in the CDR3. The germline CDR1 and CDR2 sequences are SGHTA and FQGNSA. J lost 4 bases, V lost 4 bases, and 10 bases had no gene match. The CDR3 region has the DNA TGTGCCAGCAGCTCCACCGACAGGGTTTTCGGAAACACCATATATTTT. Encoded protein: CASSSTDRVFGNTIYF.

The chain recombines TRBV19 with TRBJ1-2; D is ambiguous. Trimming took 2 bases from V and 5 from J, leaving 6 bases between them. The CDR3 has 12 residues. The germline V gene encodes CDR1 LNHDA and CDR2 SQIVND (reference sequence). In nucleotides, the CDR3 is TGTGCCAGTAGTATAAACACGTATGGCTACACCTTC. Its protein product is CASSINTYGYTF.

The count of this clone is one. The rearrangement uses TRBV28 and TRBJ2-7; weak D call: TRBD1 (6 bases). Between the trimmed V and J ends, which lost 4 bases and 3 bases, there was a span of 16 bases. Germline assignment: CDR1 MDHEN and CDR2 SYDVKM. This CDR3 spans 15 amino acids. This CDR3 reads CASSSGDTLYYEQYF. Here the CDR3 DNA reads TGTGCCAGCAGTTCCGGGGACACCCTTTACTACGAGCAGTACTTC.

The chain has TRBV5-1 and TRBJ2-2, with D unclear. Trimming pared 0 bases from V and 2 bases from J, leaving 11 bases between. Germline V gives CDR1 SGHRS, CDR2 YFSETQ. The CDR3 extends over 16 amino acids. CDR3 coding DNA: TGCGCCAGCAGCTTGGCCCCGGGTTCAAACACCGGGGAGCTGTTTTTT. This encodes CASSLAPGSNTGELFF.

The CDR3 bases are TGTGCCAGCAGTCCCCGGTGGACAGGGATAATGAACACTGAAGCTTTCTTT. Its protein product is CASSPRWTGIMNTEAFF. The chain couples TRBV27 to TRBJ1-1, with 8 bases fitting TRBD1. Germline V CDR1 and CDR2: MNHEY, SMNVEV (reference sequence). Trimming removed 5 bases from V and 0 bases from J; junction bases left unmatched: 11. The CDR3 length is 17 residues.

The chain links TRBV27 to TRBJ2-7; 7 bases map to TRBD1. This CDR3 is 14 amino acids long. V lost 5 bases, J lost 3 bases, and 7 bases stayed unmatched. In germline, CDR1 is MNHEY, CDR2 SMNVEV (reference sequence). CDR3 nucleotides: TGTGCCAGCAGTCCGCGACAGGGTCTCTACGAGCAGTACTTC. Encoded protein: CASSPRQGLYEQYF.

The sample holds one count of this clone. V is TRBV28 and J is TRBJ1-1; D is perhaps TRBD1 (5 bases). CDR3 length: 17 amino acids. Trimming stripped 4 bases from V and 6 bases from J, with 24 bases between. CDR1 and CDR2 (germline): MDHEN, SYDVKM. The CDR3 DNA reads as TGTGCCAGCAGTTCCCCCTTCGACAGTCCCTGGTTAGCTGAAGCTTTCTTT. It translates to CASSSPFDSPWLAEAFF.

The rearrangement joins TRBV5-1 to TRBJ2-7; D may be TRBD2 (5 bases). The CDR3 totals 13 residues. V shed 4 bases and J shed 3 bases, with 11 bases lying between them. CDR1 is SGHRS and CDR2 is YFSETQ in the germline V gene. The CDR3 DNA reads TGCGCCAGCAGCCCCAGAGGGAGCTACGAGCAGTACTTC. Its translation: CASSPRGSYEQYF.

This clone has only one observation. The chain has TRBV28 and TRBJ2-7, with a tentative D call TRBD2 (6 bases). The ends were cut back, 2 bases at V and 2 bases at J, with 13 bases in the middle. This CDR3 is built from 15 residues. Germline assignment: CDR1 MDHEN and CDR2 SYDVKM. CDR3 region: CASSLKGGPPYEQYF. As DNA, the CDR3 is TGTGCCAGCAGTTTAAAAGGAGGGCCCCCCTACGAGCAGTACTTC.

Worth noting for this clone: Other DNA sequences from this sample encode an identical CDR3 as well. The chain has TRBV28 and TRBJ1-2, with D maybe TRBD1 (5 bases). Germline V gene lookup returns CDR1 MDHEN and CDR2 SYDVKM. V was trimmed by 5 bases and J by 4 bases, leaving 5 bases between them. This CDR3 is 11 amino acids long. CDR3 nucleotide sequence: TGTGCCAGCAGTGACAGCTATGGCTACACCTTC. Protein product: CASSDSYGYTF.